Sequencing of this T cell receptor beta chain was carried out in a study of immune evolution from preneoplasia to lung adenocarcinoma. Study-wide results and limits: Normal lung had highest clonality; later lesions appeared denser, more diverse. Top clone share appeared to fall from AAH through AIS, MIA, adenocarcinoma.

With respect to this clone: The antigen is undetermined.

Sequencing was performed with immunoSEQ multiplex PCR; in TCRdb, only in-frame clones are kept and a portion is missing. There are about 11,000 clones in the sample; roughly 85% occur only once, and about 3.7% lies in the top ten. Two lung cancer pathologists independently confirmed each histologic diagnosis. Macro-dissection enriched premalignant or tumor cells before nucleic acid extraction. Germline assignment: CDR1 SGHTA and CDR2 FQGNSA. Trimming at V came to 2 bases and at J to 0 bases, leaving 4 bases not matched to a gene. This CDR3 is built from 15 residues. The sample was FFPE invasive lung adenocarcinoma tissue. The V gene is TRBV7-2, the J gene TRBJ2-7; 7 bases line up with TRBD2. The sequence was obtained from a person between 65 and 79 years old with invasive lung adenocarcinoma. The CDR3 DNA reads as TGTGCCAGCAGCTTAAACGGGGGGAGCTCCTACGAGCAGTACTTC. It specifies CASSLNGGSSYEQYF.